A selection of T cell receptor beta chains follows, all from one sample in a study of vaccination effects on CD4 cells after COVID-19. No antigen has been identified for these receptors. TCRdb's table, derived via immunoSEQ multiplex PCR, lists solely in-frame clones and lacks some. The sample carries 65,000 to 95,000 clones, around 74% recorded once. The sequences come from CD4+ T cells from PBMCs cultured with HCoV-OC43 spike peptides, collected after COVID-19 vaccination. These receptors originate from a human donor who received a COVID-19 vaccine. CDR3s include the opening cysteine and the closing phenylalanine or tryptophan. The D gene is left open where the match is weak. Rows may omit the clone size; those that give it use once, few, many or a size class.

size: -
J: TRBJ2-5
D: -
V: TRBV6-5
DNA: TGTGCCAGCAGTTACGGCCCACTAGCCCGGGAGACCCAGTACTTC
CDR3: CASSYGPLARETQYF

size: -
J: TRBJ2-3
D: TRBD2
V: TRBV27
DNA: TGTGCCAGCAGTTTAGGGACTAGCGGGGGGTGGACAGATACGCAGTATTTT
CDR3: CASSLGTSGGWTDTQYF

size: -
J: TRBJ1-1
D: -
V: TRBV5-1
DNA: TGCGCCAGCAGCTTTGCCGACAGCCGCATGAACACTGAAGCTTTCTTT
CDR3: CASSFADSRMNTEAFF

size: -
J: TRBJ2-2
D: -
V: TRBV5-1
DNA: TGCGCCAGCAGCTTGGTAGTTAGTGTCCCCGGGGAGCTGTTTTTT
CDR3: CASSLVVSVPGELFF

size: few
J: TRBJ2-1
D: TRBD2
V: TRBV7-3
DNA: TGTGCCAGCAGCTCGGACACTAGCGGGGGCCCTAAGGGGCAGTTCTTC
CDR3: CASSSDTSGGPKGQFF

size: -
J: TRBJ1-2
D: -
V: TRBV18
DNA: TGTGCCAGCTCACCGGGGGGCTTAAGTGGCTACACCTTC
CDR3: CASSPGGLSGYTF

size: -
J: TRBJ2-3
D: -
V: TRBV18
DNA: TGTGCCAGCTCGTCCAACCGAGCGGGCGGAGGTGGAGATACGCAGTATTTT
CDR3: CASSSNRAGGGGDTQYF

size: -
J: TRBJ1-1
D: TRBD1
V: TRBV18
DNA: TGTGCCAGCTCACCCCTAACAGGGGGCGGAACTGAAGCTTTCTTT
CDR3: CASSPLTGGGTEAFF

size: -
J: TRBJ1-5
D: -
V: TRBV30
DNA: TGTGCCTGGTCTAGAGAGACCTTTAGCAATCAGCCCCAGCATTTT
CDR3: CAWSRETFSNQPQHF

size: -
J: TRBJ1-6
D: TRBD1
V: TRBV20-1
DNA: TGCAGTGCTAGTAGTCTGGGGACAGGGTTAAATTCACCCCTCCACTTT
CDR3: CSASSLGTGLNSPLHF

size: -
J: TRBJ1-2
D: -
V: TRBV10-3
DNA: TGTGCCATCAGTGAGGTTACAGACTATGGCTACACCTTC
CDR3: CAISEVTDYGYTF

size: -
J: TRBJ1-2
D: -
V: TRBV24-1
DNA: TGTGCCACCAGTGGCCAAACAAGGGCCGGATATAACGACTACACCTTC
CDR3: CATSGQTRAGYNDYTF

size: -
J: TRBJ2-6
D: TRBD1
V: TRBV7-9
DNA: TGTGCCAGCAGCACAGACAGGGCCCCCTCTGGGGCCAACGTCCTGACTTTC
CDR3: CASSTDRAPSGANVLTF

size: -
J: TRBJ1-1
D: -
V: TRBV9
DNA: TGTGCCAGCAGCGTTGAGGGCGCCGGGAGGGCTGAAGCTTTCTTT
CDR3: CASSVEGAGRAEAFF

size: -
J: TRBJ1-2
D: -
V: TRBV28
DNA: TGTGCCAGCAGTTCCCAATCGAGCCCTTCCTATGGCTACACCTTC
CDR3: CASSSQSSPSYGYTF

size: -
J: TRBJ2-1
D: -
V: TRBV6-6
DNA: TGTGCCAGCAGTCCGCAGGGCGGTGAGCAGTTCTTC
CDR3: CASSPQGGEQFF

size: -
J: TRBJ1-2
D: -
V: TRBV6-5
DNA: TGTGCCAGCAGTTACTCATGGACGGGGAAGGGTGGCTACACCTTC
CDR3: CASSYSWTGKGGYTF

size: -
J: TRBJ1-2
D: -
V: TRBV19
DNA: TGTGCCAGTAGTCCCCGGGACGCTGGCTACACCTTC
CDR3: CASSPRDAGYTF

size: -
J: TRBJ2-2
D: -
V: TRBV24-1
DNA: TGTGCCACCAGTGACCCGGGTCGAAACACCGGGGAGCTGTTTTTT
CDR3: CATSDPGRNTGELFF

size: -
J: TRBJ2-5
D: -
V: TRBV29-1
DNA: TGCAGCGTTGACGGAGCTCAAGAGACCCAGTACTTC
CDR3: CSVDGAQETQYF

size: once
J: TRBJ2-2
D: -
V: TRBV19
DNA: TGTGCCAGTAGCAGCAAACGGGGTCAGAGGAACACCGGGGAGCTGTTTTTT
CDR3: CASSSKRGQRNTGELFF

size: -
J: TRBJ1-2
D: TRBD1
V: TRBV4-2
DNA: TGTGCCAGCAGCCACGGACAGGAAGGGGATGGCTACACCTTC
CDR3: CASSHGQEGDGYTF

size: -
J: TRBJ1-1
D: TRBD1
V: TRBV5-1
DNA: TGCGCCAGCAGCACAAGGGACAGGGTGAACACTGAAGCTTTCTTT
CDR3: CASSTRDRVNTEAFF

size: -
J: TRBJ1-1
D: -
V: TRBV7-2
DNA: TGTGCCAGCAGCGTCTTGAGGTCCGTGGAAGCTTTCTTT
CDR3: CASSVLRSVEAFF

size: -
J: TRBJ1-3
D: TRBD1
V: TRBV5-1
DNA: TGCGCCAGCAGCGGGACAGGGGCACCGTACTCTGGAAACACCATATATTTT
CDR3: CASSGTGAPYSGNTIYF

size: -
J: TRBJ1-5
D: -
V: TRBV3-1/TRBV3-2
DNA: TGTGCCAGCAGCCAAGGTCCGCAGGGCAATCAGCCCCAGCATTTT
CDR3: CASSQGPQGNQPQHF

size: once
J: TRBJ1-3
D: TRBD1
V: TRBV28
DNA: TGTGCCAGCAGGGCACGCCAGGGGGCGCCTGGAAACACCATATATTTT
CDR3: CASRARQGAPGNTIYF

size: -
J: TRBJ1-5
D: -
V: TRBV6-1
DNA: TGTGCCAGCAGTGAAGGTGCAGGGTATAATCAGCCCCAGCATTTT
CDR3: CASSEGAGYNQPQHF

size: few
J: TRBJ2-1
D: -
V: TRBV7-2
DNA: TGTGCCAGCAGCTTAGCGGGCAGGGCGGGACTCGCCTACAATGAGCAGTTCTTC
CDR3: CASSLAGRAGLAYNEQFF

size: -
J: TRBJ2-3
D: -
V: TRBV27
DNA: TGTGCCAGCAGTACCCTGGACACCTCTGGAGCAGATACGCAGTATTTT
CDR3: CASSTLDTSGADTQYF

size: -
J: TRBJ2-5
D: -
V: TRBV6-5
DNA: TGTGCCAGCGGGTTTGCGGAGACCCAGTACTTC
CDR3: CASGFAETQYF

size: -
J: TRBJ2-5
D: TRBD1
V: TRBV18
DNA: TGTGCCAGCTCACTTGTACAGGGGGCGGAGACCCAGTACTTC
CDR3: CASSLVQGAETQYF

size: -
J: TRBJ2-5
D: -
V: TRBV5-1
DNA: TGCGCCAGCAGCTTTGGGGGGCCAGGGGAGACCCAGTACTTC
CDR3: CASSFGGPGETQYF

size: -
J: TRBJ2-3
D: TRBD1
V: TRBV28
DNA: TGTGCCAGCATCCTCACAGGGGGCCGGGCAGATACGCAGTATTTT
CDR3: CASILTGGRADTQYF

size: -
J: TRBJ1-4
D: -
V: TRBV2
DNA: TGTGCCAGCAGTAAAGGGGGGCCGCAAAATGAAAAACTGTTTTTT
CDR3: CASSKGGPQNEKLFF